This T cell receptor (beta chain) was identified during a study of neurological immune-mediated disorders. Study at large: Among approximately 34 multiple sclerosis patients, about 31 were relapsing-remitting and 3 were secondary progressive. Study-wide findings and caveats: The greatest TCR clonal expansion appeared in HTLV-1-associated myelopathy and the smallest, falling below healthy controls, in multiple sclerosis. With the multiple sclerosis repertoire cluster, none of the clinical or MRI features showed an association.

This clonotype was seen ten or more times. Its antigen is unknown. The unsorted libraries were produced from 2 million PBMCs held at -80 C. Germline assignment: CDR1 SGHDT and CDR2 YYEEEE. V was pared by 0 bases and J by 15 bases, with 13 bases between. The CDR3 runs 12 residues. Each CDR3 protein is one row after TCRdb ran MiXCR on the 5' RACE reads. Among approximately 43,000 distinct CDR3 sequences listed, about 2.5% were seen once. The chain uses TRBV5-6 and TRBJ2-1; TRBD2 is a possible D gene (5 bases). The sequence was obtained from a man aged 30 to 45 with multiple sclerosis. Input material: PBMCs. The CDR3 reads CASSLGRASLFF. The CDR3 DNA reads TGTGCCAGCAGCTTGGGGCGGGCGTCCCTGTTCTTC. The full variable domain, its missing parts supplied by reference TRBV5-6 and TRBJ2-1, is DAGVTQSPTHLIKTRGQQVTLRCSPKSGHDTVSWYQQALGQGPQFIFQYYEEEERQRGNFPDRFSGHQFPNYSSELNVNALLLGDSALYLCASSLGRASLFFGPGTRLTVL.